The clone carrying this TCR beta chain was seen ten or more times. Trimming cost V 2 bases and J 7 bases; bases outside gene matches: 8. This CDR3 has 15 residues. The germline CDR1 and CDR2 sequences are SGHTA and FQGNSA. Via MiXCR, TCRdb re-called the RT-PCR reads, giving one row per CDR3 protein. The sample has about 680,000 distinct CDR3 sequences, 14% seen once. The chain links TRBV7-2 to TRBJ2-7, with 10 nucleotides matching TRBD2. Sequenced input: memory CD4+ T cells from blood. The sequence derives from a female donor in good health, serving as a healthy control. Here the CDR3 reads CASSLSSGSSREQYF. CDR3 in DNA: TGTGCCAGCAGCTTATCTAGCGGGAGTTCTAGGGAGCAGTACTTC. The variable domain in full, completed from reference TRBV7-2 and TRBJ2-7, reads GAGVSQSPSNKVTEKGKDVELRCDPISGHTALYWYRQSLGQGLEFLIYFQGNSAPDKSGLPSDRFSAERTGGSVSTLTIQRTQQEDSAVYLCASSLSSGSSREQYFGPGTRLTVT.